This entry lists 14 T cell receptor beta chains sequenced from one sample in a study of blood T cell repertoires in COVID-19. Libraries were prepared by immunoSEQ multiplex PCR; TCRdb keeps only in-frame clonotypes and omits some of them. The top ten hold more than 6.5% of the sample, which has about 25,000 clones, 65% to 90% seen once. The sample consisted of peripheral blood. Receptors originate from a man in his 70s with acute or convalescent COVID-19.

The chain uses TRBV7-9 and TRBJ2-1; 16 bases align to TRBD2. This CDR3 has 17 amino acids. Germline V lookup: CDR1 SEHNR, CDR2 FQNEAQ (reference sequence). CDR3 sequence (DNA): TGTGCTGTGGACCCGGGACTAGCGGGGGGGCTGTACAATGAGCAGTTCTTC. Translation: CAVDPGLAGGLYNEQFF.

The chain combines TRBV14 with TRBJ2-1; 9 bases agree with TRBD2. The CDR3 is 14 amino acids. CDR1 and CDR2 from the germline V gene are SGHDN and FVKESK. V lost 1 base, J lost 9 bases, and 4 bases stayed unmatched. The CDR3 nucleotides are TGTGCCAGCAGCCAAGGACTAGCGGCCCGTGAGCAGTTCTTC. Translation gives CASSQGLAAREQFF.

This chain joins TRBV18 and TRBJ1-5; D may be TRBD1 (6 bases). Between the trimmed V and J ends, which lost 3 bases and 0 bases, there was a span of 9 bases. This CDR3 is 15 amino acids long. Germline CDR1 and CDR2: KGHSH and LQKENI. CDR3 DNA: TGTGCCAGCTCACCCGGACAGTCTAGCAATCAGCCCCAGCATTTT. Residues: CASSPGQSSNQPQHF. Looking up the rest from reference TRBV18 and TRBJ1-5 gives the full variable domain: NAGVMQNPRHLVRRRGQEARLRCSPMKGHSHVYWYRQLPEEGLKFMVYLQKENIIDESGMPKERFSAEFPKEGPSILRIQQVVRGDSAAYFCASSPGQSSNQPQHFGDGTRLSIL.

The chain links TRBV9 to TRBJ1-1, with D possibly being TRBD1 (5 bases). This CDR3 region has 12 residues. Looked up from germline, CDR1 is SGDLS and CDR2 is YYNGEE. V lost 5 bases and J lost 3, with 8 bases in between. CDR3: CASSGGDTEAFF. Here the CDR3 DNA reads TGTGCCAGCAGTGGGGGGGACACTGAAGCTTTCTTT. Combining the CDR3 with reference TRBV9 and TRBJ1-1 gives the whole variable domain DSGVTQTPKHLITATGQRVTLRCSPRSGDLSVYWYQQSLDQGLQFLIQYYNGEERAKGNILERFSAQQFPDLHSELNLSSLELGDSALYFCASSGGDTEAFFGQGTRLTVV.

This clone appeared once. The chain employs TRBV7-6 and TRBJ2-7; TRBD1 agrees at 10 bases. The CDR3 length is 14 residues. With V trimmed by 5 bases and J by 4 bases, 5 bases remained unmatched. Germline V gene lookup returns CDR1 SGHVS and CDR2 FNYEAQ. The CDR3 DNA sequence: TGTGCCAGCAGCCCAGGACAGGGGGTGTACGAGCAGTACTTC. Translated: CASSPGQGVYEQYF.

V and J are TRBV5-1 and TRBJ1-1; 7 positions match TRBD1. In germline, CDR1 is SGHRS, CDR2 YFSETQ. The CDR3 covers 12 residues. V lost 4 bases to trimming and J lost 7 bases; unmatched junction nucleotides: 4. The CDR3 region has the DNA TGCGCCAGCAGCGCCCAGGGGGGTGAAGCTTTCTTT. This encodes CASSAQGGEAFF.

This clone was seen once. The chain recombines TRBV30 with TRBJ2-2; D possibly corresponds to TRBD1 (6 bases). This CDR3 spans 15 amino acids. Trimming cost V 2 bases and J 3 bases, with 13 bases left between them. Germline V gene data show CDR1 as GTSNPN and CDR2 as SVGIG (reference sequence). The CDR3, as DNA: TGTGCCTGGAGTTCCGGGACACTAGACACCGGGGAGCTGTTTTTT. Amino acids: CAWSSGTLDTGELFF.

Concerning this clone: At one end the junction does not follow the germline gene, possibly because of a read error. The CDR3 here is CASSESKGAGDF. The CDR3 DNA reads as TGCGCCAGCAGTGAGTCGAAGGGAGCAGGAGACTTC. The chain joins TRBV10-2 to TRBJ2-7; a weak D match, TRBD2 (5 bases). The CDR3 is 12 residues long. The V gene's germline CDR1 is WSHSY and CDR2 SAAADI.

This clone has more than one count but fewer than ten. Other DNA sequences in the sample encode the same CDR3. The genes are TRBV5-1 and TRBJ2-7; 7 positions match TRBD1. The junction had 0 bases not matched to a gene; V was cut back by 2 bases and J by 1 base. The germline V gene has CDR1 SGHRS and CDR2 YFSETQ. This CDR3 is 13 amino acids long. CDR3 amino acids: CASSLQGSYEQYF. The CDR3 bases are TGCGCCAGCAGCTTACAGGGGTCCTACGAGCAGTACTTC.

V usage is TRBV28 and J usage is TRBJ2-7; D remains ambiguous. The CDR3 is made up of 15 amino acids. Germline V gene lookup returns CDR1 MDHEN and CDR2 SYDVKM. V was shortened by 3 bases and J by 0 bases, with 12 bases between the two germline ends. CDR3 bases: TGTGCCAGCAGTTTCGGAAGTTCTAGCTCCTACGAGCAGTACTTC. Translated: CASSFGSSSSYEQYF.

V gene TRBV11-3 combines with J gene TRBJ1-1; D may be TRBD1 (5 bases). CDR3 length: 13 amino acids. Germline lookup yields CDR1 SGHNT and CDR2 YENEEA. The V gene lost 5 bases and the J gene lost 3 bases, with 10 bases spanning the gap. The CDR3 DNA reads as TGTGCCAGCAGCGCCAGGGCCTACACTGAAGCTTTCTTT. Translated, it gives CASSARAYTEAFF.

The chain employs TRBV11-2 and TRBJ2-3; TRBD2 matches 7 bases. The CDR3 runs 14 residues. V lost 1 base, J lost 5 bases, and 3 bases stayed unmatched. Germline lookup yields CDR1 SGHAT and CDR2 FQNNGV. CDR3 sequence (DNA): TGTGCCAGCAGCTTAGGGCTAGCGGTAGATACGCAGTATTTT. It encodes CASSLGLAVDTQYF.

The chain recombines TRBV5-1 with TRBJ2-1; 12 nucleotides match TRBD2. Germline V gene data show CDR1 as SGHRS and CDR2 as YFSETQ. The CDR3 runs 16 residues. J lost 7 bases, V lost 1 base, and 6 bases had no gene match. The CDR3 sequence is CASSLTSGRYGNEQFF. The CDR3 DNA reads TGCGCCAGCAGCTTGACTAGCGGGAGGTACGGAAATGAGCAGTTCTTC.

Details on this clone: The junction and the germline gene differ at one end; a read error may be behind it. The rearrangement links TRBV19 to TRBJ1-5; 9 bases are shared with TRBD1. The length of the CDR3 is 15 residues. From germline, CDR1 is LNHDA and CDR2 SQIVND (reference sequence). As DNA, the CDR3 is TGTGCCAGTAGTTCGGGACAGGGAAGCAGTCAGCCCCAGCATTTT. This translates into CASSSGQGSSQPQHF. Full variable domain (missing parts from reference TRBV19 and TRBJ1-5): DGGITQSPKYLFRKEGQNVTLSCEQNLNHDAMYWYRQDPGQGLRLIYYSQIVNDFQKGDIAEGYSVSREKKESFPLTVTSAQKNPTAFYLCASSSGQGSSQPQHFGDGTRLSIL.